A single sample is the source of the 9 T cell receptor beta chains below, sequenced in a study of T cell responses to AZD1222 COVID-19 vaccine. Profiling relied on immunoSEQ multiplex PCR, and the TCRdb table lists in-frame clones only, not all of them. Here the sample spans fewer than 85,000 clones, approximately 88% being singletons. The sample was peripheral blood, taken on day 0 of AZD1222 vaccination. These receptors were obtained from an adult in good health.

This clone has only one observation. This CDR3 reads CSAGYNQPQHF. CDR3 DNA sequence: TGCAGTGCCGGTTACAATCAGCCCCAGCATTTT. The rearrangement links TRBV20-1 to TRBJ1-5, with unresolved D. The CDR3 has 11 amino acids. V lost 6 bases, J lost 3 bases, and 6 bases lay in between. Germline values: CDR1 DFQATT, CDR2 SNEGSKA (reference sequence).

The V gene is TRBV18, the J gene TRBJ2-3; tentative D call: TRBD2 (6 bases). The V and J ends lost 0 bases and 3 bases respectively, with 16 bases between them. Germline CDR1 KGHSH, CDR2 LQKENI. The CDR3 is 17 amino acids. Here the CDR3 DNA reads TGTGCCAGCTCACCACCGTTCGAGGAGCGGGTTACAGATACGCAGTATTTT. Translating gives CASSPPFEERVTDTQYF.

The chain is built from TRBV29-1 and TRBJ1-5; D remains ambiguous. The CDR3 runs to 14 residues. In germline, CDR1 is SQVTM, CDR2 ANQGSEA. V gave up 4 bases and J gave up 3 bases, with 13 bases separating them. The CDR3 sequence is CSVVGVDPNQPQHF. CDR3 nucleotide sequence: TGCAGCGTTGTCGGGGTGGACCCCAATCAGCCCCAGCATTTT.

This chain joins TRBV6-5 and TRBJ2-2; the D is unclear. CDR1 is MNHEY, CDR2 SVGAGI, per germline. Trimming pared 2 bases from V and 3 bases from J, leaving 4 bases between. The CDR3 sequence is 13 residues long. CDR3 bases: TGTGCCAGCAGTTACGGCCACACCGGGGAGCTGTTTTTT. This codes for CASSYGHTGELFF.

The chain employs TRBV5-1 and TRBJ2-1; maybe TRBD1 (6 bases). The CDR3 length is 15 residues. Trimming stripped 0 bases from V and 6 bases from J, with 13 bases between. The germline V gene has CDR1 SGHRS and CDR2 YFSETQ. In nucleotides, the CDR3 is TGCGCCAGCAGCTTGGGACAGGACTGGAGCAATGAGCAGTTCTTC. It translates to CASSLGQDWSNEQFF.

A word on this clone: Other DNA sequences from this sample encode an identical CDR3 as well. V usage is TRBV28 and J usage is TRBJ2-7, with 7 positions matching TRBD1. Germline V gene lookup returns CDR1 MDHEN and CDR2 SYDVKM. With 6 bases clipped from V and 3 bases from J, the junction kept 2 bases outside the gene matches. This CDR3 spans 12 amino acids. Written as DNA, the CDR3 is TGTGCCAGCAGAAGGGGGCTCTACGAGCAGTACTTC. This encodes CASRRGLYEQYF.

This clone was seen ten or more times. The chain uses TRBV6-1 and TRBJ2-1; 7 bases are shared with TRBD1. J lost 14 bases, V lost 1 base, and 11 bases had no gene match. Germline V gene data show CDR1 as MNHNS and CDR2 as SASEGT. The CDR3 has 14 amino acids. The CDR3 bases are TGTGCCAGCAGTGAAGACCCGAGGACAGGTCAAAAGTTCTTC. It translates to CASSEDPRTGQKFF.

This chain links TRBV29-1 with TRBJ2-5, with 11 bases aligning to TRBD2. The J segment lost 5 bases and the V segment lost 6 bases, leaving 5 bases of the junction unmatched. Germline V lookup: CDR1 SQVTM, CDR2 ANQGSEA. CDR3 length equals 13 residues. As DNA, the CDR3 is TGCAGCGTGGGGACTAGCGGTGGGGAGACCCAGTACTTC. Encoded protein: CSVGTSGGETQYF.

The chain recombines TRBV15 with TRBJ2-2; the D call may be TRBD1 or TRBD2 (6 bases each). Germline V gives CDR1 LNHNV, CDR2 YYDKDF (reference sequence). The CDR3 spans 16 residues. Trimming left V 5 bases short and J 0 bases short, with 13 bases between. The CDR3 sequence: CATSLKGGTNTGELFF. The DNA of the CDR3 is TGTGCCACCAGCTTGAAGGGGGGAACGAACACCGGGGAGCTGTTTTTT. Full variable domain (outside the CDR3, taken from reference TRBV15 and TRBJ2-2): DAMVIQNPRYQVTQFGKPVTLSCSQTLNHNVMYWYQQKSSQAPKLLFHYYDKDFNNEADTPDNFQSRRPNTSFCFLDIRSPGLGDTAMYLCATSLKGGTNTGELFFGEGSRLTVL.